These T cell receptor beta chains were read from a single sample in a study of blood T cell repertoires in COVID-19. The data were produced by immunoSEQ multiplex PCR, yet TCRdb's version contains in-frame clones alone and is incomplete. Found here are under 450,000 clones, 70% to 90% of them singletons; the top ten hold about 7.6%. Sequencing was done on a sample of peripheral blood. These receptor sequences come from a woman between 55 and 75 years old with COVID-19, enrolled during active disease. The CDR3 runs from the conserved cysteine through the conserved F or W. Each record gives: D gene, V gene, clone size, J gene, CDR3 protein, CDR3 DNA. The D gene is left open where the match is weak. Where a row states a size, it is once, few, many or the class of an expanded clone; other rows omit it.

>TRBD1|TRBV27|NA|TRBJ1-1
CASSLSISGTGLGKAFF
TGTGCCAGCAGTTTATCAATTTCCGGGACAGGTCTTGGGAAAGCTTTCTTT
>NA|TRBV19|NA|TRBJ2-6
CASMGENSGANVLTF
TGTGCCAGTATGGGAGAGAACTCTGGGGCCAACGTCCTGACTTTC
>NA|TRBV9|NA|TRBJ2-2
CASSPTSRGGYTGELFF
TGTGCCAGCAGCCCCACCTCCCGCGGTGGGTACACCGGGGAGCTGTTTTTT
>NA|TRBV6-6|NA|TRBJ2-5
CASSYSQGLETQYF
TGTGCCAGCAGTTACTCGCAGGGTTTAGAGACCCAGTACTTC
>NA|TRBV5-4|NA|TRBJ1-2
CASSYDTYGYTF
TGTGCCAGCAGTTATGACACCTATGGCTACACCTTC
>NA|TRBV4-2|NA|TRBJ2-7
CASSPGDYEQYF
TGTGCCAGCAGTCCGGGGGACTACGAGCAGTACTTC
>TRBD2|TRBV5-1|few|TRBJ2-3
CASQRGGSTDTQYF
TGCGCCAGTCAGCGGGGGGGCAGCACAGATACGCAGTATTTT
>TRBD2|TRBV7-2|few|TRBJ2-5
CASSPSGTSSHWETQYF
TGTGCCAGCAGCCCGAGCGGGACTAGCAGCCATTGGGAGACCCAGTACTTC
>NA|TRBV18|NA|TRBJ2-1
CASSPQRGNEQFF
TGTGCCAGCTCACCGCAACGCGGAAATGAGCAGTTCTTC
>NA|TRBV7-2|NA|TRBJ2-3
CASSQYQGTDTQYF
TGTGCCAGCAGCCAATACCAGGGCACAGATACGCAGTATTTT
>TRBD1|TRBV12-5|NA|TRBJ2-7
CASGFKDRAYEQYF
TGTGCTAGTGGTTTCAAGGACAGGGCCTACGAGCAGTACTTC
>TRBD1|TRBV7-8|NA|TRBJ1-2
CASSYRTGQTNYGYTF
TGTGCCAGCAGCTACCGGACAGGCCAAACCAACTATGGCTACACCTTC
>NA|TRBV7-9|NA|TRBJ2-1
CASEAHNEQFF
TGTGCCAGCGAGGCCCACAATGAGCAGTTCTTC
>NA|TRBV6-5|NA|TRBJ1-2
CASSFQGSVYGYTF
TGTGCCAGCAGTTTCCAAGGGAGCGTCTATGGCTACACCTTC
>TRBD1|TRBV6-6|NA|TRBJ1-2
CASSRAVVGGEGYGYTF
TGTGCCAGCAGCCGAGCTGTGGTAGGGGGCGAGGGCTATGGCTACACCTTC
>TRBD1|TRBV4-1|NA|TRBJ1-1
CASSQAGTDEAFF
TGCGCCAGCAGCCAGGCAGGGACAGATGAAGCTTTCTTT
>TRBD1|TRBV27|few|TRBJ1-5
CASSRGTGVNQPQHF
TGTGCCAGCAGTAGGGGGACAGGGGTCAATCAGCCCCAGCATTTT
>NA|TRBV5-1|NA|TRBJ1-1
CASSFSPGSTEAFF
TGCGCCAGCAGCTTTTCGCCCGGGTCCACTGAAGCTTTCTTT
>TRBD2|TRBV5-6|NA|TRBJ2-6
CASSLPGGFIGANVLTF
TGTGCCAGCAGCTTGCCCGGGGGGTTTATTGGGGCCAACGTCCTGACTTTC
>TRBD2|TRBV5-1|NA|TRBJ2-7
CASSLASSGGSLTYEQYF
TGCGCCAGCAGCTTGGCCTCTAGCGGGGGGTCCTTAACCTACGAGCAGTACTTC
>NA|TRBV19|NA|TRBJ2-7
CASSIYGESYEQYF
TGTGCCAGTAGTATCTACGGGGAATCCTACGAGCAGTACTTC
>NA|TRBV9|few|TRBJ2-3
CASSVNSISTDTQYF
TGTGCCAGCAGCGTGAACAGCATAAGCACAGATACGCAGTATTTT